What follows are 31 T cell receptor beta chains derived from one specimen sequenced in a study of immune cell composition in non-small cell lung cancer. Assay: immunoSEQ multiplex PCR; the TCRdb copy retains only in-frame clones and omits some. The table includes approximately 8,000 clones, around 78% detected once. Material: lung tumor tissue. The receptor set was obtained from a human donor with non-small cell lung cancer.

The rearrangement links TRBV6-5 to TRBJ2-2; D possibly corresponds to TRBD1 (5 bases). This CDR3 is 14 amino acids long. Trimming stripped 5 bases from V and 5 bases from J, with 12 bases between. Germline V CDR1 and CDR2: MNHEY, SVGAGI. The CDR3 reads CASSPPKGTGELFF. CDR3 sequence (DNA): TGTGCCAGCAGTCCCCCTAAGGGGACCGGGGAGCTGTTTTTT.

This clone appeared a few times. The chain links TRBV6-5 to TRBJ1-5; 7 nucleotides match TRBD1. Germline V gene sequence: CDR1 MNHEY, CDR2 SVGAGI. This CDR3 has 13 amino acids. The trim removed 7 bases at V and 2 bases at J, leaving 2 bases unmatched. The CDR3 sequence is CASTTGGNQPQHF. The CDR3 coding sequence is TGTGCCAGCACCACAGGGGGCAATCAGCCCCAGCATTTT.

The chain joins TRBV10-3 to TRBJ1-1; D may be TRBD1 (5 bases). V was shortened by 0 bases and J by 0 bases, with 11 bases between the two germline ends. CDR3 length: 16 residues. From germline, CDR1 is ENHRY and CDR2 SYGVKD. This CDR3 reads CAISESMGVLNTEAFF. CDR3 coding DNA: TGTGCCATCAGTGAGTCGATGGGGGTCCTGAACACTGAAGCTTTCTTT.

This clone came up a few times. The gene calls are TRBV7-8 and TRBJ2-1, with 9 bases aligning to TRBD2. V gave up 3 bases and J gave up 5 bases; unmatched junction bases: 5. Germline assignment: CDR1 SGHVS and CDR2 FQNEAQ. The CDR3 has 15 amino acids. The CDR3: CASSLAAGGNNEQFF. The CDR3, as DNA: TGTGCCAGCAGCTTGGCAGCGGGGGGTAACAATGAGCAGTTCTTC.

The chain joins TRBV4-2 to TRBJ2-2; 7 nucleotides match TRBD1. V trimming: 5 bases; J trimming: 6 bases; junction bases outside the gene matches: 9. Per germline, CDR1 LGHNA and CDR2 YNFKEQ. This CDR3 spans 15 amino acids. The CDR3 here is CASSSLTGVPGELFF. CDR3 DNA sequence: TGTGCCAGCAGCAGTTTAACAGGGGTTCCCGGGGAGCTGTTTTTT.

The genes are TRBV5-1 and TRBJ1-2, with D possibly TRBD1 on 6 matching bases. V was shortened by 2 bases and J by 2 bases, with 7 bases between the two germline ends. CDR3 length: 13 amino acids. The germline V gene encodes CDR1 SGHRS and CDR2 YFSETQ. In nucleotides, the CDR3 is TGCGCCAGCAGCTTCCAGGGGAACTATGGCTACACCTTC. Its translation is CASSFQGNYGYTF. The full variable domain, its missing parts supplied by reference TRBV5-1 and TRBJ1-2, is KAGVTQTPRYLIKTRGQQVTLSCSPISGHRSVSWYQQTPGQGLQFLFEYFSETQRNKGNFPGRFSGRQFSNSRSEMNVSTLELGDSALYLCASSFQGNYGYTFGSGTRLTVV.

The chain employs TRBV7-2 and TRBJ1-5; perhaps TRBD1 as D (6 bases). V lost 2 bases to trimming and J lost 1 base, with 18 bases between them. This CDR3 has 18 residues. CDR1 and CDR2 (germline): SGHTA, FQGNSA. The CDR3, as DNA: TGTGCCAGCAGCTTATCAGGGGTCCGAGACACAAGCAATCAGCCCCAGCATTTT. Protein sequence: CASSLSGVRDTSNQPQHF.

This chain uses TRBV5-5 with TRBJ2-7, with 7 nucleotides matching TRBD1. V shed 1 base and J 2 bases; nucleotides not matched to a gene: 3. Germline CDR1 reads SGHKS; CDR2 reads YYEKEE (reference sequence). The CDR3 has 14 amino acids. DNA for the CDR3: TGTGCCAGCAGCTTGACAGGGGCGGCCTACGAGCAGTACTTC. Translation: CASSLTGAAYEQYF.

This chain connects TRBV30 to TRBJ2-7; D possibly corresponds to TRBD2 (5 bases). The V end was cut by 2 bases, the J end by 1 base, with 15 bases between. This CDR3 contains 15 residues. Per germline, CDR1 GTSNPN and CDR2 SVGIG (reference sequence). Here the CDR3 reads CAWSPWTSPSYEQYF. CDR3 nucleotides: TGTGCCTGGAGTCCCTGGACTTCTCCTTCCTACGAGCAGTACTTC.

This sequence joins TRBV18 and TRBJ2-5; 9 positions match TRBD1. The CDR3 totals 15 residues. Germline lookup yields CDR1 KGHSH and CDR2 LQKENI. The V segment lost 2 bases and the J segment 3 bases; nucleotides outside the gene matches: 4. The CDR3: CASSPSRDREETQYF. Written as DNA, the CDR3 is TGTGCCAGCTCACCATCCAGGGACAGGGAAGAGACCCAGTACTTC.

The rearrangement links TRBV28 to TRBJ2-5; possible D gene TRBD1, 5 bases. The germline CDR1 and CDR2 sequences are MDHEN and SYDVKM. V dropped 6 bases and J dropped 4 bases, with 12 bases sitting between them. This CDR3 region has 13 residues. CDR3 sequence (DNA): TGTGCCAGCAGCCCCGCAGGGCTAGAGACCCAGTACTTC. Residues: CASSPAGLETQYF. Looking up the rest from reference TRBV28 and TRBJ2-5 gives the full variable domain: DVKVTQSSRYLVKRTGEKVFLECVQDMDHENMFWYRQDPGLGLRLIYFSYDVKMKEKGDIPEGYSVSREKKERFSLILESASTNQTSMYLCASSPAGLETQYFGPGTRLLVL.

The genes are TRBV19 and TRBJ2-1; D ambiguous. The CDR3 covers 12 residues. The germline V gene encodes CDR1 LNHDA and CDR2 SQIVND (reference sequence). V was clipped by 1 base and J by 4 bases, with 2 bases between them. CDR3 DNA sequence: TGTGCCAGTAGTATAGGGTACAATGAGCAGTTCTTC. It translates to CASSIGYNEQFF.

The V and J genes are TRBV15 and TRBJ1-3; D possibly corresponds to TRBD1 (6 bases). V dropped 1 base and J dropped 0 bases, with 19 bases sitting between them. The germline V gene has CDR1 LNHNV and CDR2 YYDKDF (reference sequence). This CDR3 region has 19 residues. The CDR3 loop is CATSRAHHGQFGSGNTIYF. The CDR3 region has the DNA TGTGCCACCAGCAGAGCCCACCACGGACAGTTTGGCTCTGGAAACACCATATATTTT. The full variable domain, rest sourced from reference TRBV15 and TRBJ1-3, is DAMVIQNPRYQVTQFGKPVTLSCSQTLNHNVMYWYQQKSSQAPKLLFHYYDKDFNNEADTPDNFQSRRPNTSFCFLDIRSPGLGDTAMYLCATSRAHHGQFGSGNTIYFGEGSWLTVV.

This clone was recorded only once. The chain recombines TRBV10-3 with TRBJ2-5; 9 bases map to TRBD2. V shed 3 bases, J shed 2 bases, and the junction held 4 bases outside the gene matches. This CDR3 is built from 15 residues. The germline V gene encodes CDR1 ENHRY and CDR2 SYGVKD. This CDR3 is CAISEIAGAQETQYF. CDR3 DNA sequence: TGTGCCATCAGTGAAATAGCGGGGGCTCAAGAGACCCAGTACTTC.

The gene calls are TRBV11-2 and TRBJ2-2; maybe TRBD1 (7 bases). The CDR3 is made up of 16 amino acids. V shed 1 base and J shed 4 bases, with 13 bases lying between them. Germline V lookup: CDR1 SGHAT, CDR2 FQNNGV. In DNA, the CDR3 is TGTGCCAGCAGCTTAGGGAGGGGGCGGGTCACCGGGGAGCTGTTTTTT. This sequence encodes CASSLGRGRVTGELFF.

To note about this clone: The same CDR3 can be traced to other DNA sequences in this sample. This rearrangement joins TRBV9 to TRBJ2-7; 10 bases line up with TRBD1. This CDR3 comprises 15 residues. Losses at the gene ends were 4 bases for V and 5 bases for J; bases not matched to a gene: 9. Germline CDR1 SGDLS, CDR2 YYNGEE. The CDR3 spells CASSPQGTGVDEQYF. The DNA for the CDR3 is TGTGCCAGCAGCCCCCAGGGGACAGGGGTGGACGAGCAGTACTTC.

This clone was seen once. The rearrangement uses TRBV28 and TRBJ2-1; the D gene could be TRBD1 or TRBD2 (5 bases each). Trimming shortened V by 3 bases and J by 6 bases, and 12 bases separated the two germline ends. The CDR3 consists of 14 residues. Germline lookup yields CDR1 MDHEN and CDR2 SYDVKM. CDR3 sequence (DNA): TGTGCCAGCAGTTTGCTAGGGACCTCCAATGAGCAGTTCTTC. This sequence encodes CASSLLGTSNEQFF.

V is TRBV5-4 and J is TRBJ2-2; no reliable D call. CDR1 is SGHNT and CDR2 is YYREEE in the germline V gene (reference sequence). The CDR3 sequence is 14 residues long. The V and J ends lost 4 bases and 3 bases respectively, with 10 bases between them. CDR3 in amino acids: CASSQEADTGELFF. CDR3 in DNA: TGTGCCAGCAGCCAAGAAGCCGACACCGGGGAGCTGTTTTTT.

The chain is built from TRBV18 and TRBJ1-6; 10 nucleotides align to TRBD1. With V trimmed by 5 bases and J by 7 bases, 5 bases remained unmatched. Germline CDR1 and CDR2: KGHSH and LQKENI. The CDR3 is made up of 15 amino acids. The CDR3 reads CASSDRGLGNSPLHF. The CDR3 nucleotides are TGTGCCAGCTCAGACAGGGGGCTCGGGAATTCACCCCTCCACTTT.

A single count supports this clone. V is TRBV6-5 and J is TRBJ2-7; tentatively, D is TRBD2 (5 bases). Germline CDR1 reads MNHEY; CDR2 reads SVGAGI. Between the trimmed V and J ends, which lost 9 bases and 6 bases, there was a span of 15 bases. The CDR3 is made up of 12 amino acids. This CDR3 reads CASGRGVGEQYF. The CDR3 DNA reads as TGTGCCAGTGGACGGGGAGTTGGCGAGCAGTACTTC.

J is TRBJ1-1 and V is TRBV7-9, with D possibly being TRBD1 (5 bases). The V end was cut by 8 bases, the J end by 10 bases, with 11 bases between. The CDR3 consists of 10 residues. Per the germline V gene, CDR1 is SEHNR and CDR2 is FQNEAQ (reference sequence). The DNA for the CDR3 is TGTGCCAGCGGGGCGGGGGGAGCTTTCTTT. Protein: CASGAGGAFF.

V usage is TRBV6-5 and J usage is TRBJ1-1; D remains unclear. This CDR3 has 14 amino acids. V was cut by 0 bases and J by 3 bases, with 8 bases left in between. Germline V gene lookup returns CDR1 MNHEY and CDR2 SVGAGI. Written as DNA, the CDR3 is TGTGCCAGCAGTTACTCGACGGGTCACACTGAAGCTTTCTTT. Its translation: CASSYSTGHTEAFF.

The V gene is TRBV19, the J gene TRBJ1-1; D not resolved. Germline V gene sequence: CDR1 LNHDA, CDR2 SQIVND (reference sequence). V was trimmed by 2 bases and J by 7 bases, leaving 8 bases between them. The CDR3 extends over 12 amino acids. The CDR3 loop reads CASSINLGEAFF. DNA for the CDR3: TGTGCCAGTAGTATAAATTTAGGTGAAGCTTTCTTT.

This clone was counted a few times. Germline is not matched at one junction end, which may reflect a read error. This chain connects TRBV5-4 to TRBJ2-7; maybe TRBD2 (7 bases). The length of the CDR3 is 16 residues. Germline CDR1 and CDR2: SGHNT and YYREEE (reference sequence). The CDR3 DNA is TGCGCCAGCAGCCAAGATTTGGGGGGGGGCTACTCCGAGCAGTACTTC. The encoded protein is CASSQDLGGGYSEQYF.

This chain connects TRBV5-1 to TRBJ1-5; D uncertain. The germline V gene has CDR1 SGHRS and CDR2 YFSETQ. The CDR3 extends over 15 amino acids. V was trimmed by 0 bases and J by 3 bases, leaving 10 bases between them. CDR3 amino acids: CASSLEGGTNQPQHF. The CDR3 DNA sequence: TGCGCCAGCAGCTTGGAGGGCGGCACCAATCAGCCCCAGCATTTT.

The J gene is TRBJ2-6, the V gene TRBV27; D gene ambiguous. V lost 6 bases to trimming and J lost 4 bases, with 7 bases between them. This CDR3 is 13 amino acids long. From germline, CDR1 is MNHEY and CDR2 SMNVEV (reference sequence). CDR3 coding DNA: TGTGCCAGCAGGGGTTTCGGGGCCAACGTCCTGACTTTC. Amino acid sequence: CASRGFGANVLTF.

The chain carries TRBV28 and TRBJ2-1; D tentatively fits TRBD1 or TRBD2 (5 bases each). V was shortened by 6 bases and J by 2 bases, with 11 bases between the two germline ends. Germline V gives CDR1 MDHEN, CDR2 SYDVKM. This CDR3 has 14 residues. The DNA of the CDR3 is TGTGCCAGCAGACCCGAGGGGACCTACAATGAGCAGTTCTTC. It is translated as CASRPEGTYNEQFF.

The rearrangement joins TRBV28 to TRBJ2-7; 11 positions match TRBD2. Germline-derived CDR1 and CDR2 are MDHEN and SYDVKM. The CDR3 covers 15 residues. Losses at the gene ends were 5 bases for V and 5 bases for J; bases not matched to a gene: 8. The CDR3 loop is CASSSSGGARDEQYF. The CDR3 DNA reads TGTGCCAGCAGTAGTAGCGGGGGGGCCCGGGACGAGCAGTACTTC.

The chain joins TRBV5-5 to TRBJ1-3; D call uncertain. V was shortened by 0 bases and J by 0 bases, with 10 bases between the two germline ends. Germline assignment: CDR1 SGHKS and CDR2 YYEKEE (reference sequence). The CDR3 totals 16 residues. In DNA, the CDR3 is TGTGCCAGCAGCTTGGCCGAGAGCCGCTCTGGAAACACCATATATTTT. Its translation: CASSLAESRSGNTIYF.

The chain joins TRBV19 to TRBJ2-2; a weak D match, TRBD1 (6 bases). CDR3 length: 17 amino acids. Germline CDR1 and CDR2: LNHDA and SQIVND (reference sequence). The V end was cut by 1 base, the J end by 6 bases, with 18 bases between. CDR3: CASSIGSTGWAPGELFF. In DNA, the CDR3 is TGTGCCAGTAGTATAGGTTCGACAGGATGGGCCCCCGGGGAGCTGTTTTTT.

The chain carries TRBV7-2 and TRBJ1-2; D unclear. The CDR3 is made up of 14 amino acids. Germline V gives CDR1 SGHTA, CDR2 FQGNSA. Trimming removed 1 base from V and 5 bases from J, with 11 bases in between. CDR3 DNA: TGTGCCAGCAGCTTAGGGAACGGAGGTTATGGCTACACCTTC. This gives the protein CASSLGNGGYGYTF.